Following are 28 T cell receptor beta chains from one sample sequenced in a study of cytomegalovirus exposure and HLA in healthy donors. Primers: 60 Vbeta forward and 13 Jbeta reverse. Clones were sequenced by immunoSEQ multiplex PCR, and TCRdb holds only the in-frame ones, with some missing. This table holds 150,000 to 200,000 clones, around 84% found once. The source material was PBMCs. All receptors come from a young man in good health and CMV-seronegative.

The chain combines TRBV5-1 with TRBJ2-5; D perhaps matches TRBD1 (6 bases). The CDR3 is 14 amino acids. Per the germline V gene, CDR1 is SGHRS and CDR2 is YFSETQ. V shed 0 bases and J shed 5 bases, with 11 bases lying between them. The CDR3 nucleotides are TGCGCCAGCAGCTTGGAGTGGGGGCGGGAGACCCAGTACTTC. This translates into CASSLEWGRETQYF.

The chain uses TRBV5-1 and TRBJ2-7; 7 bases line up with TRBD1. Germline CDR1 and CDR2: SGHRS and YFSETQ. Trimming removed 0 bases from V and 3 bases from J; junction bases left unmatched: 6. The CDR3 loop spans 15 amino acids. This CDR3 is CASSLGGSGGYEQYF. CDR3 bases: TGCGCCAGCAGCTTGGGAGGATCAGGGGGCTACGAGCAGTACTTC.

This chain joins TRBV5-1 and TRBJ2-3; 9 bases are a match to TRBD1. The CDR3 loop spans 14 amino acids. Germline assignment: CDR1 SGHRS and CDR2 YFSETQ. V lost 2 bases to trimming and J lost 9 bases; unmatched junction nucleotides: 7. This CDR3 reads CASSLGTGTATQYF. CDR3 DNA: TGCGCCAGCAGCTTAGGGACAGGGACCGCGACGCAGTATTTT.

The chain couples TRBV7-2 to TRBJ1-3; 7 bases are shared with TRBD1. Germline loops: CDR1 SGHTA, CDR2 FQGNSA. CDR3 size: 16 residues. V was pared by 1 base and J by 2 bases, with 5 bases of the junction left unmatched. The CDR3 spells CASSLDRTGAGNTIYF. CDR3 coding DNA: TGTGCCAGCAGCTTAGATAGGACAGGCGCTGGAAACACCATATATTTT.

In DNA, the CDR3 is TGCGCCAGCAGCCTCCTGGGACTAGCGGGGGGGCCCTACGAGCAGTACTTC. The encoded protein is CASSLLGLAGGPYEQYF. This chain links TRBV4-1 with TRBJ2-7; 16 bases are shared with TRBD2. CDR3 length equals 17 residues. CDR1 is MGHRA, CDR2 YSYEKL, per germline. J lost 2 bases, V lost 4 bases, and 5 bases had no gene match.

J is TRBJ2-7 and V is TRBV5-1; D is undetermined. V lost 4 bases to trimming and J lost 3 bases, with 5 bases between them. The CDR3 has 11 amino acids. The germline CDR1 and CDR2 sequences are SGHRS and YFSETQ. CDR3 sequence: CASSTLYEQYF. The CDR3 nucleotides read TGCGCCAGCAGCACTCTCTACGAGCAGTACTTC.

The chain uses TRBV11-3 and TRBJ2-7, with 8 bases identical to TRBD1. The CDR3 is 15 residues long. Germline V gene lookup returns CDR1 SGHNT and CDR2 YENEEA. With 0 bases clipped from V and 4 bases from J, the junction kept 5 bases outside the gene matches. The CDR3 here is CASSLDGGQAYEQYF. As DNA, the CDR3 is TGTGCCAGCAGCTTAGATGGGGGACAGGCGTACGAGCAGTACTTC.

The CDR3 DNA is TGTGCCAGCAGCTTGCAAGTGATCAACACCTACGAGCAGTACTTC. Translating it yields CASSLQVINTYEQYF. This chain links TRBV5-6 with TRBJ2-7; D remains unclear. The CDR3 has 15 residues. Trimming cost V 1 base and J 2 bases, with 13 bases left between them. CDR1 SGHDT and CDR2 YYEEEE come from the germline V gene.

The genes are TRBV7-2 and TRBJ1-3; D perhaps matches TRBD1 (6 bases). V lost 5 bases, J lost 3 bases, and 14 bases lay in between. Germline CDR1 reads SGHTA; CDR2 reads FQGNSA. The CDR3 extends over 15 amino acids. The CDR3 DNA sequence: TGTGCCAGCAGCCCGATGGGGGCGGGTGGAAACACCATATATTTT. Protein product: CASSPMGAGGNTIYF.

This clone has a handful of counts. The chain employs TRBV7-6 and TRBJ1-3; 7 nucleotides agree with TRBD1. Germline V gene data show CDR1 as SGHVS and CDR2 as FNYEAQ. V shed 4 bases, J shed 8 bases, and the junction held 5 bases outside the gene matches. The CDR3 has 13 amino acids. The CDR3 is CASSSQQGDTIYF. The CDR3 coding sequence is TGTGCCAGCAGCTCCCAGCAGGGGGACACCATATATTTT. Combining the CDR3 with reference TRBV7-6 and TRBJ1-3 gives the whole variable domain GAGVSQSPRYKVTKRGQDVALRCDPISGHVSLYWYRQALGQGPEFLTYFNYEAQQDKSGLPNDRFSAERPEGSISTLTIQRTEQRDSAMYRCASSSQQGDTIYFGEGSWLTVV.

This clone was counted a few times. This chain uses TRBV9 with TRBJ2-1; 11 bases match TRBD1. Germline V CDR1 and CDR2: SGDLS, YYNGEE. Germline trimming cut 0 bases from V and 10 bases from J; bases unmatched to any gene: 9. This CDR3 is built from 16 residues. CDR3 bases: TGTGCCAGCAGCGTAGCTAAGGACAGGGGGCGAGGGGAGCAGTTCTTC. This sequence encodes CASSVAKDRGRGEQFF.

The chain employs TRBV5-4 and TRBJ1-1; 9 bases map to TRBD1. The V and J ends lost 4 bases and 3 bases, in that order; junction bases with no gene match: 10. CDR3 length equals 16 residues. The V gene's germline CDR1 is SGHNT and CDR2 YYREEE (reference sequence). DNA of the CDR3: TGTGCCAGCAGCCGAGGGGGACAGGGCTGGGACACTGAAGCTTTCTTT. This codes for CASSRGGQGWDTEAFF.

The gene calls are TRBV19 and TRBJ1-4; D is ambiguous. The CDR3 totals 15 residues. Trimming took off 5 bases at V and 5 bases at J, with 15 bases between the two ends. The germline gives CDR1 LNHDA, CDR2 SQIVND (reference sequence). CDR3 residues: CASSSGGKWNEKLFF. CDR3 DNA: TGTGCCAGTAGTTCGGGAGGCAAATGGAATGAAAAACTGTTTTTT.

The chain carries TRBV16 and TRBJ2-5, with no clear D. CDR3 length equals 14 residues. The germline gives CDR1 KGHSY, CDR2 FQNENV. The ends were cut back, 1 base at V and 5 bases at J, with 11 bases in the middle. CDR3 region: CASSQFTPQETQYF. CDR3 DNA: TGTGCCAGCAGCCAATTTACGCCTCAGGAGACCCAGTACTTC.

This chain joins TRBV7-9 and TRBJ2-3; D perhaps matches TRBD2 (5 bases). Trimming took 5 bases from V and 1 from J, leaving 19 bases between them. CDR1 and CDR2 from the germline V gene are SEHNR and FQNEAQ (reference sequence). The CDR3 sequence is 17 residues long. The CDR3 spells CASSPHVEGEGTDTQYF. In DNA form, the CDR3 reads TGTGCCAGCAGCCCACATGTAGAGGGTGAGGGCACAGATACGCAGTATTTT.

This clone was seen only a few times. J is TRBJ2-2 and V is TRBV6-5; tentative D call: TRBD1 (6 bases). The CDR3 has 16 amino acids. V lost 0 bases and J lost 6, with 14 bases in between. The germline gives CDR1 MNHEY, CDR2 SVGAGI. The CDR3 coding sequence is TGTGCCAGCAGTTACTCGATGTCAGGGGTCCCCGGGGAGCTGTTTTTT. It yields the protein CASSYSMSGVPGELFF.

The chain joins TRBV11-2 to TRBJ1-5; D may be TRBD1 (6 bases). Trimming cost V 0 bases and J 7 bases, with 13 bases left between them. The CDR3 contains 15 residues. Germline CDR1 SGHAT, CDR2 FQNNGV. DNA for the CDR3: TGTGCCAGCAGCTTAGATGGGATGGGACAACAGCCCCAGCATTTT. Protein product: CASSLDGMGQQPQHF.

V usage is TRBV6-5 and J usage is TRBJ2-3; the match to TRBD2 covers 8 bases. Trimming took 2 bases from V and 3 from J; bases not matched to a gene: 7. The CDR3 extends over 16 amino acids. CDR1 is MNHEY, CDR2 SVGAGI, per germline. CDR3 sequence: CASSYESGGPTDTQYF. The CDR3 coding sequence is TGTGCCAGCAGTTACGAATCGGGAGGGCCGACAGATACGCAGTATTTT.

This rearrangement joins TRBV5-6 to TRBJ2-2; D uncertain. This CDR3 comprises 14 residues. Trimming took 1 base from V and 3 from J, leaving 7 bases between them. CDR1 and CDR2 from the germline V gene are SGHDT and YYEEEE. The CDR3 region has the DNA TGTGCCAGCAGCTTGCGCCGAGACACCGGGGAGCTGTTTTTT. This encodes CASSLRRDTGELFF.

The rearrangement joins TRBV7-3 to TRBJ2-2; TRBD2 matches at 8 bases. Germline lookup yields CDR1 SGHTA and CDR2 FQGTGA. CDR3 length: 18 amino acids. J was trimmed by 0 bases and V by 5 bases; bases with no gene match: 11. The CDR3 bases are TGTGCCAGCAGCCCTAGCGGGCCAACCTACTCGAACACCGGGGAGCTGTTTTTT. Protein sequence: CASSPSGPTYSNTGELFF.

There are a few counts of this clone. The chain combines TRBV7-2 with TRBJ2-2, with D perhaps matching TRBD2 (6 bases). This CDR3 region has 15 residues. Germline V lookup: CDR1 SGHTA, CDR2 FQGNSA. Between the trimmed V and J ends, which lost 7 bases and 3 bases, there was a span of 15 bases. The CDR3 reads CASTPGRGDTGELFF. Here the CDR3 DNA reads TGTGCCAGCACCCCTGGGCGGGGAGACACCGGGGAGCTGTTTTTT. Based on the CDR3 plus reference TRBV7-2 and TRBJ2-2, the full variable domain is GAGVSQSPSNKVTEKGKDVELRCDPISGHTALYWYRQSLGQGLEFLIYFQGNSAPDKSGLPSDRFSAERTGGSVSTLTIQRTQQEDSAVYLCASTPGRGDTGELFFGEGSRLTVL.

The V call is TRBV7-8, the J call TRBJ2-1; 16 nucleotides line up with TRBD2. J was trimmed by 9 bases and V by 5 bases; bases with no gene match: 4. The germline CDR1 and CDR2 sequences are SGHVS and FQNEAQ. The CDR3 is 15 residues long. The CDR3 region has the DNA TGTGCCAGCAGCCCTGGGACTAGCGGGAGGGTTGAGCAGTTCTTC. This gives the protein CASSPGTSGRVEQFF. Complete variable domain (other parts from reference TRBV7-8 and TRBJ2-1): GAGVSQSPRYKVAKRGQDVALRCDPISGHVSLFWYQQALGQGPEFLTYFQNEAQLDKSGLPSDRFFAERPEGSVSTLKIQRTQQEDSAVYLCASSPGTSGRVEQFFGPGTRLTVL.

CDR3 sequence: CATSTDRGGYQETQYF. CDR3 nucleotide sequence: TGTGCCACCAGCACGGACAGGGGAGGGTATCAAGAGACCCAGTACTTC. The chain has TRBV15 and TRBJ2-5, with 9 bases matching TRBD1. Germline CDR1 is LNHNV and CDR2 is YYDKDF (reference sequence). This CDR3 is built from 16 residues. With V trimmed by 4 bases and J by 2 bases, 8 bases remained unmatched.

This chain links TRBV19 with TRBJ2-4; perhaps TRBD1 as D (6 bases). The CDR3 runs to 14 residues. V shed 4 bases and J shed 0 bases, with 7 bases lying between them. CDR1 LNHDA and CDR2 SQIVND come from the germline V gene (reference sequence). The CDR3 DNA reads as TGTGCCAGTAGTAGACAGGCAGCCAAAAACATTCAGTACTTC. Translating gives CASSRQAAKNIQYF.

This sequence joins TRBV20-1 and TRBJ2-3; D remains unclear. The CDR3 is 11 amino acids. Trimming shortened V by 6 bases and J by 4 bases, and 8 bases separated the two germline ends. CDR1 and CDR2 from the germline V gene are DFQATT and SNEGSKA (reference sequence). CDR3 nucleotides: TGCAGTGCCCCTCGGGCAGATACGCAGTATTTT. Residues: CSAPRADTQYF.

The genes are TRBV6-4 and TRBJ2-1; 9 nucleotides match TRBD2. The V and J ends lost 6 bases and 3 bases, in that order; junction bases with no gene match: 6. Germline V gene lookup returns CDR1 MRHNA and CDR2 SNTAGT. This CDR3 region has 15 residues. CDR3 bases: TGTGCCAGCAGCTCTCTAGCGGGGCACTACAATGAGCAGTTCTTC. This translates into CASSSLAGHYNEQFF.

This clone has just one count. The chain is built from TRBV10-3 and TRBJ2-1; perhaps TRBD2 as D (5 bases). Germline assignment: CDR1 ENHRY and CDR2 SYGVKD. This CDR3 has 14 residues. The V end lost 11 bases, the J end lost 6 bases, and 20 bases lay between the germline ends. CDR3 sequence: CALAQSPGGNEQFF. Here the CDR3 DNA reads TGTGCCTTAGCGCAGAGCCCGGGCGGCAATGAGCAGTTCTTC.

In its sample, this clone was seen once. V usage is TRBV5-8 and J usage is TRBJ2-3, with 7 bases matching TRBD1. Unmatched junction bases numbered 8, after V lost 0 bases and J lost 4 bases. Germline V gene lookup returns CDR1 SGHTS and CDR2 YDEGEE. The CDR3 length is 16 residues. CDR3 sequence (DNA): TGTGCCAGCAGCTTGGGGCAAGGGGGCAAGGCAGATACGCAGTATTTT. Residues: CASSLGQGGKADTQYF.